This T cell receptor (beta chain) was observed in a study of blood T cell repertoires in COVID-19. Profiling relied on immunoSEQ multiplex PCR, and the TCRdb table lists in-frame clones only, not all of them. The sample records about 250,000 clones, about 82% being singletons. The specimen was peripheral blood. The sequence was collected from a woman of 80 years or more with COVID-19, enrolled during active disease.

CDR3 sequence reads: CASSYDRDNGYTF. The DNA of the CDR3 is TGTGCCAGCAGTTATGACAGGGATAATGGCTACACCTTC. The chain joins TRBV5-6 to TRBJ1-2, with TRBD1 matching 7 bases. V was pared by 5 bases and J by 6 bases, with 7 bases of the junction left unmatched. Germline CDR1 SGHDT, CDR2 YYEEEE. The CDR3 extends over 13 amino acids.